Included here is one TCR beta chain sequence, with context. V dropped 5 bases and J dropped 9 bases, with 13 bases sitting between them. Per germline, CDR1 SGHNT and CDR2 YENEEA. CDR3 length: 12 amino acids. The assay was immunoSEQ multiplex PCR, and TCRdb's table has in-frame clones only and misses some. The sample has approximately 59,000 clones; over 65% are singletons. The sample originates from a study of blood T cell repertoires in COVID-19. Sequencing input: peripheral blood. The chain couples TRBV11-3 to TRBJ1-1; D is unclear. This clonotype was obtained from a man aged 35-49 years with active COVID-19. The chain's CDR3 is CASSPVPQQAFF. CDR3 nucleotides: TGTGCCAGCAGCCCAGTCCCACAACAAGCTTTCTTT.